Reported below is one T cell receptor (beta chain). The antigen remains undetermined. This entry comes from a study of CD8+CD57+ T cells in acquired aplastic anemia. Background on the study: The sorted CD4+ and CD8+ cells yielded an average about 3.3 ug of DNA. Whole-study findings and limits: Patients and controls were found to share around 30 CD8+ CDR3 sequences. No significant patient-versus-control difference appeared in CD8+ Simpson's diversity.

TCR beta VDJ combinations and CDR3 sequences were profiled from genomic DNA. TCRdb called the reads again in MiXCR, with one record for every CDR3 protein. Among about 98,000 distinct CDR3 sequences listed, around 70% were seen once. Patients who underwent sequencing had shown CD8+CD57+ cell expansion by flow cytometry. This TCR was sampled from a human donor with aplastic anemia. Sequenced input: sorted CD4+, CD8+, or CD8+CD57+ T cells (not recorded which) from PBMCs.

In DNA form, the CDR3 reads TGCGCCAGCAGTGTCCGGGACAGGGGTCCCAGCTCCTACGAGCAGTACTTC. As protein: CASSVRDRGPSSYEQYF. J is TRBJ2-7 and V is TRBV10-1; 10 bases are shared with TRBD1. Trimming took 4 bases from V and 0 from J; bases not matched to a gene: 9. This CDR3 region has 17 residues. Germline CDR1 and CDR2: WNHNN and SYGVQD (reference sequence).